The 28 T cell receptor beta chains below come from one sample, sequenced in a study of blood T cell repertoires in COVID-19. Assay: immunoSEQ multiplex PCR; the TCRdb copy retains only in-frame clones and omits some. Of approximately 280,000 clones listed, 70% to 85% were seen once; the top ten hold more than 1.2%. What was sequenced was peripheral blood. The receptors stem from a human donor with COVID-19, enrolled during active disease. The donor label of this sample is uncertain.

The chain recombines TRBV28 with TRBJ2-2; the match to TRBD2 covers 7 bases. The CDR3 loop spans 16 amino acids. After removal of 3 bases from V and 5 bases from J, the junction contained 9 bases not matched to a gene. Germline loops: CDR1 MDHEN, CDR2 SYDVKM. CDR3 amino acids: CASSFIAGVETGELFF. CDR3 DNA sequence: TGTGCCAGCAGTTTTATCGCGGGAGTGGAAACCGGGGAGCTGTTTTTT.

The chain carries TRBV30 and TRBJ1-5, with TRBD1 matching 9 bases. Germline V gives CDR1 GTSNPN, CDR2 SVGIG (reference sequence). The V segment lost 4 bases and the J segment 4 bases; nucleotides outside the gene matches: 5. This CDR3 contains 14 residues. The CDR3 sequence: CAWNRGQPNQPQHF. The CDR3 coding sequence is TGTGCCTGGAACAGGGGGCAACCAAATCAGCCCCAGCATTTT.

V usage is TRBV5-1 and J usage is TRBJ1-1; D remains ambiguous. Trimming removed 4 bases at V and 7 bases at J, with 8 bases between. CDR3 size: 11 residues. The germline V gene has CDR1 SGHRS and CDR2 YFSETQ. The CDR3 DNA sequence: TGCGCCAGCAGCCTGGGTCGTGAAGCTTTCTTT. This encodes CASSLGREAFF.

CDR3 DNA sequence: TGTGCCAGCAGCTTACGACTAGCGGGGACTAGCACAGATACGCAGTATTTT. Residues: CASSLRLAGTSTDTQYF. V is TRBV7-3 and J is TRBJ2-3, with 11 bases aligning to TRBD2. CDR1 is SGHTA and CDR2 is FQGTGA in the germline V gene. The CDR3 spans 17 residues. V shed 2 bases and J 0 bases; nucleotides not matched to a gene: 4.

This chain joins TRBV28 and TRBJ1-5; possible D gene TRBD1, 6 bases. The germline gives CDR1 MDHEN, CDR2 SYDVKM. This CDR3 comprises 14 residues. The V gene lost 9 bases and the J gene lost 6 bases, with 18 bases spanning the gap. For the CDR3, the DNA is TGTGCCAGTCTTGACAGGAAGGTGGGTCAGCCCCAGCATTTT. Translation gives CASLDRKVGQPQHF. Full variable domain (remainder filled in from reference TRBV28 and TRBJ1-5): DVKVTQSSRYLVKRTGEKVFLECVQDMDHENMFWYRQDPGLGLRLIYFSYDVKMKEKGDIPEGYSVSREKKERFSLILESASTNQTSMYLCASLDRKVGQPQHFGDGTRLSIL.

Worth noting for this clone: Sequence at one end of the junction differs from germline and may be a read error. This chain's CDR3 is CASSRGAAVTYTQYF. The DNA of the CDR3 is TGTGCCAGCAGTAGGGGCGCGGCGGTCACATATACGCAGTATTTT. J is TRBJ2-3 and V is TRBV27, with D perhaps TRBD1 (5 bases). CDR1 is MNHEY, CDR2 SMNVEV, per germline (reference sequence). This CDR3 has 15 residues.

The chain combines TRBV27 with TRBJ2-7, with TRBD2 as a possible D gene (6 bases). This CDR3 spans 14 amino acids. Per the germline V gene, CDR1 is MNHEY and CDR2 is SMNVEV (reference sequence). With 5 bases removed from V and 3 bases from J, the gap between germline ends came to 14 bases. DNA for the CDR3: TGTGCCAGCAGTCGCCGGGACTTCCTCTACGAGCAGTACTTC. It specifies CASSRRDFLYEQYF.

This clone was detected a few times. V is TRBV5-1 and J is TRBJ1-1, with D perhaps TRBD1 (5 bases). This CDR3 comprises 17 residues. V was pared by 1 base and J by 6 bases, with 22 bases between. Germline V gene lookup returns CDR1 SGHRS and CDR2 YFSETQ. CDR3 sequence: CASSLRSGLWGIPEAFF. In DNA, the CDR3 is TGCGCCAGCAGCTTGAGGTCGGGACTGTGGGGGATCCCTGAAGCTTTCTTT.

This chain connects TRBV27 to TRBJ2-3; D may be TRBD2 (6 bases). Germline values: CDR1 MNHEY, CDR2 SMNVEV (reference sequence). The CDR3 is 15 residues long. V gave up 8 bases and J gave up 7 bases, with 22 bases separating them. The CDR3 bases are TGTGCCAGCGAGCGGATAAGCGGGCCCCGAAATACGCAGTATTTT. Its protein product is CASERISGPRNTQYF.

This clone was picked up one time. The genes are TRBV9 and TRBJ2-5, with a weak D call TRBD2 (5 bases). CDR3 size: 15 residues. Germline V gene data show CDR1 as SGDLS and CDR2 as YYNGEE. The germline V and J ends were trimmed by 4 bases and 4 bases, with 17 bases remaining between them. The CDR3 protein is CASSLPEGLGETQYF. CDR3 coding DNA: TGTGCCAGCAGCCTACCCGAGGGATTGGGAGAGACCCAGTACTTC.

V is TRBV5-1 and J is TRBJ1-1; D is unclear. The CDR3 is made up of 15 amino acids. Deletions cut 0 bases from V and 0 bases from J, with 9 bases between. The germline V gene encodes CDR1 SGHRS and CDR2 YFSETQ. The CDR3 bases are TGCGCCAGCAGCTTGGCCGGCGGCGTGAACACTGAAGCTTTCTTT. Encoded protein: CASSLAGGVNTEAFF.

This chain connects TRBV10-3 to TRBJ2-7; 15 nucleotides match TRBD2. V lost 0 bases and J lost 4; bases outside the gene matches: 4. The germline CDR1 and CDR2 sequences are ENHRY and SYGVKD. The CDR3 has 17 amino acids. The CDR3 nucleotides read TGTGCCATCAGTGAGTCTGGGACTAGCGGGAGGAAGTACGAGCAGTACTTC. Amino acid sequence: CAISESGTSGRKYEQYF.

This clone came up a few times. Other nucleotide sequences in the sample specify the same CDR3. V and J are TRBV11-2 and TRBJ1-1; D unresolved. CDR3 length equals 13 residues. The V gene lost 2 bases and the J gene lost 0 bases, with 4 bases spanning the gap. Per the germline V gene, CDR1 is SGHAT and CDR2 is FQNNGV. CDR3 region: CASSLSMNTEAFF. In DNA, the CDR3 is TGTGCCAGCAGCTTATCTATGAACACTGAAGCTTTCTTT. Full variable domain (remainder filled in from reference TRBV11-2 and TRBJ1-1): EAGVAQSPRYKIIEKRQSVAFWCNPISGHATLYWYQQILGQGPKLLIQFQNNGVVDDSQLPKDRFSAERLKGVDSTLKIQPAKLEDSAVYLCASSLSMNTEAFFGQGTRLTVV.

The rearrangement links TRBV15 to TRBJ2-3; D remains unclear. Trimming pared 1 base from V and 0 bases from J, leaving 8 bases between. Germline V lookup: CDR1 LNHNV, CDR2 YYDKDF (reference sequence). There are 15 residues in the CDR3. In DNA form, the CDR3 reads TGTGCCACCAGCAGAGTGGGCATAAGCACAGATACGCAGTATTTT. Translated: CATSRVGISTDTQYF.

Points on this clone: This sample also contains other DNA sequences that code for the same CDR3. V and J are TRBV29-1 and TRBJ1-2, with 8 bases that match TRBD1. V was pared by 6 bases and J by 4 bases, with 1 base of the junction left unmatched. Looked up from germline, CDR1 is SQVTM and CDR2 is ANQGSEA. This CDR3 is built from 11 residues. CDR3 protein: CSVGQGYGYTF. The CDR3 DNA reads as TGCAGCGTAGGACAGGGCTATGGCTACACCTTC.

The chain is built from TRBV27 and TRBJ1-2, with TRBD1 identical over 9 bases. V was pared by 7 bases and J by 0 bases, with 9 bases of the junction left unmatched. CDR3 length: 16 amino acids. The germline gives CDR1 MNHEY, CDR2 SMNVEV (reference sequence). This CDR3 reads CASNLQGASANYGYTF. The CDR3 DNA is TGTGCCAGCAACCTACAGGGGGCCTCAGCTAACTATGGCTACACCTTC.

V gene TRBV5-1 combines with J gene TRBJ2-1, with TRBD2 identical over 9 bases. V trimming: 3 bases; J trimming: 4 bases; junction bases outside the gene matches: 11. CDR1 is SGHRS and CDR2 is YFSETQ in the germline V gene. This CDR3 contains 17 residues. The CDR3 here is CASSSFPTSGGYNEQFF. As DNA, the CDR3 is TGCGCCAGCAGCTCCTTCCCGACTAGCGGAGGATACAATGAGCAGTTCTTC.

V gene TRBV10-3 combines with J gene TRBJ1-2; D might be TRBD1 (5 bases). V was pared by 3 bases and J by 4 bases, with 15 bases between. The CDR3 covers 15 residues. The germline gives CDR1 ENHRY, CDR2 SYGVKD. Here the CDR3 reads CAISDPSGDSYGYTF. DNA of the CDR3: TGTGCCATCAGTGATCCCTCGGGTGACAGCTATGGCTACACCTTC.

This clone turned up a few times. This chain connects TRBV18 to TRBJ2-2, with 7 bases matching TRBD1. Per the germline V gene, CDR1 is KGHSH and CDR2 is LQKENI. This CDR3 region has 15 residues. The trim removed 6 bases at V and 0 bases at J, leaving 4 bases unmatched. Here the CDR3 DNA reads TGTGCCAGCTCTCCCGGGACAGCGAACACCGGGGAGCTGTTTTTT. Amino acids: CASSPGTANTGELFF.

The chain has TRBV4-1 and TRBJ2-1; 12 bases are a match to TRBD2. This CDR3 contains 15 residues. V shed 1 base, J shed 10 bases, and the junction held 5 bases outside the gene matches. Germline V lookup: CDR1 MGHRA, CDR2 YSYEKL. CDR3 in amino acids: CASSQASGRAGEQFF. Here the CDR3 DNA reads TGCGCCAGCAGCCAAGCTAGCGGGAGGGCAGGGGAGCAGTTCTTC.

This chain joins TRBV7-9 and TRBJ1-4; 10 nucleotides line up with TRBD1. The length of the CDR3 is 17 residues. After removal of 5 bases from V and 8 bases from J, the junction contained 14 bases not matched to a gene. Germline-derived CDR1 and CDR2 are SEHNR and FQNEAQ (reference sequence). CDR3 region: CASSPGTGAVHSEKLFF. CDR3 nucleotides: TGTGCCAGCAGCCCCGGGACAGGGGCGGTCCATTCCGAAAAACTGTTTTTT.

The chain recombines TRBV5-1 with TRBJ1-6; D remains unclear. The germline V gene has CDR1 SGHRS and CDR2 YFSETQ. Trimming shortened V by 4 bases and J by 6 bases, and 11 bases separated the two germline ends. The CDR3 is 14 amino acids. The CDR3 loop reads CASSDEYGNSPLHF. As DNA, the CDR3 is TGCGCCAGCAGCGATGAATACGGTAATTCACCCCTCCACTTT.

CDR3 in DNA: TGCAGCGTAGGACACCCGAACACTGAAGCTTTCTTT. This encodes CSVGHPNTEAFF. This chain links TRBV29-1 with TRBJ1-1, with D maybe TRBD1 (5 bases). Between the trimmed V and J ends, which lost 6 bases and 1 base, there was a span of 9 bases. In germline, CDR1 is SQVTM, CDR2 ANQGSEA. The CDR3 spans 12 residues.

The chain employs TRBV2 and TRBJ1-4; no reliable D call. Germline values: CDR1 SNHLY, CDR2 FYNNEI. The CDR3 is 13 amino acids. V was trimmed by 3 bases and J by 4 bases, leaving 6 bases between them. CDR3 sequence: CASSDRINEKLFF. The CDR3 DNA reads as TGTGCCAGCAGTGACAGGATTAATGAAAAACTGTTTTTT.

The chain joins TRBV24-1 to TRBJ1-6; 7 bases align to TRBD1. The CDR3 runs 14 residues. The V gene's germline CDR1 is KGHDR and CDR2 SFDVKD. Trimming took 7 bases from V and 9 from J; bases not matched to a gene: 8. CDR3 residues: CATSPGTAGSPLHF. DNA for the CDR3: TGTGCCACCAGCCCCGGGACAGCGGGTTCACCCCTCCACTTT.

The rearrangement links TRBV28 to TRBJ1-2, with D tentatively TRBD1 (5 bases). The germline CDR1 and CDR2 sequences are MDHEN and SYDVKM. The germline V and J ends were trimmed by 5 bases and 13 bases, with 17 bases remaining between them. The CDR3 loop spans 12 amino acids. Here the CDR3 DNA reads TGTGCCAGCAGTCGTCCCTGGTGGGACTGCACCTTC. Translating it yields CASSRPWWDCTF.

The CDR3 reads CASSLKPAGGAARETQYF. CDR3 nucleotides: TGCGCCAGCAGCTTGAAACCCGCTGGCGGGGCGGCGAGGGAGACCCAGTACTTC. This rearrangement joins TRBV5-1 to TRBJ2-5; D perhaps matches TRBD2 (6 bases). This CDR3 is 18 amino acids long. Germline values: CDR1 SGHRS, CDR2 YFSETQ. The V and J ends lost 1 base and 5 bases respectively, with 24 bases between them. The full variable domain, in which reference TRBV5-1 and TRBJ2-5 provide the parts outside the CDR3, is KAGVTQTPRYLIKTRGQQVTLSCSPISGHRSVSWYQQTPGQGLQFLFEYFSETQRNKGNFPGRFSGRQFSNSRSEMNVSTLELGDSALYLCASSLKPAGGAARETQYFGPGTRLLVL.

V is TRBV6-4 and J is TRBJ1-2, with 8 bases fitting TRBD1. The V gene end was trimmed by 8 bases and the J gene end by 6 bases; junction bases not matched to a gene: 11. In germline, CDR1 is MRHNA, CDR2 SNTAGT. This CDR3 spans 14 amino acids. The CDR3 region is CASQPRQGWHGYTF. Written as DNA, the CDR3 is TGTGCCAGCCAGCCGAGACAGGGGTGGCATGGCTACACCTTC.